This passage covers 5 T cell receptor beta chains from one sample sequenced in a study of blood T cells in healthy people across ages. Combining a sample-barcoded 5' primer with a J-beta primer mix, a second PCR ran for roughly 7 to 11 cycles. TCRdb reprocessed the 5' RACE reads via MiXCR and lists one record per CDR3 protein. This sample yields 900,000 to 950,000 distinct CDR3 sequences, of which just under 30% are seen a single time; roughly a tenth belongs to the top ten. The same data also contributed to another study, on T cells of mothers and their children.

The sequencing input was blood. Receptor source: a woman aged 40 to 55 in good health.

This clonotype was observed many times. CDR3 coding DNA: TGCGCCAGCAGCCCTAGACCGGGACAAGACAATGAGCAGTTCTTC. Its protein is CASSPRPGQDNEQFF. The chain joins TRBV5-1 to TRBJ2-1, with D possibly being TRBD1 (6 bases). V lost 4 bases, J lost 5 bases, and 16 bases lay in between. Germline V gene lookup returns CDR1 SGHRS and CDR2 YFSETQ. This CDR3 spans 15 amino acids.

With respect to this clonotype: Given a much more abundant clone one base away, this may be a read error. The CDR3 region is CSATVAAGQYF. The CDR3 DNA is TGCAGTGCCACGGTGGCGGCGGGGCAGTACTTC. The genes are TRBV20-1 and TRBJ2-4, with a possible D match to TRBD2 (6 bases). V was pared by 6 bases and J by 13 bases, with 16 bases between. The CDR3 is made up of 11 amino acids. The germline V gene encodes CDR1 DFQATT and CDR2 SNEGSKA (reference sequence).

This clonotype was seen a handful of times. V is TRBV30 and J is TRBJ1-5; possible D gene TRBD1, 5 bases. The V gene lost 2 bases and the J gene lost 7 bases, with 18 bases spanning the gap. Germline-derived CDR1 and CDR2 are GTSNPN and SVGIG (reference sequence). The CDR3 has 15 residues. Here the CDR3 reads CAWSTWGGWDQPQHF. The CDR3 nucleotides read TGTGCCTGGAGTACTTGGGGCGGCTGGGACCAGCCCCAGCATTTT.

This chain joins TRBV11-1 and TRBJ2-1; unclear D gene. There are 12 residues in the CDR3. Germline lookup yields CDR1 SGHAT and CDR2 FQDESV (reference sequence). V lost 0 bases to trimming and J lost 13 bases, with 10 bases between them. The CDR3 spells CASSLALRPQFF. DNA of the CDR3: TGTGCCAGCAGCTTAGCGCTACGGCCCCAGTTCTTC.

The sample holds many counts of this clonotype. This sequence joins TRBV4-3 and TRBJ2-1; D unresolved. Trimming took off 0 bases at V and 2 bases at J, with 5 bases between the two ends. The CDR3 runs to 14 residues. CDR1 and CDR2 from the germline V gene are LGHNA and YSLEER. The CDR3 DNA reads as TGCGCCAGCAGCCAAGATTTTACCTACAATGAGCAGTTCTTC. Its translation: CASSQDFTYNEQFF.